This is a list of T cell receptor beta chains from one sample in a study of shared clonotypes between healthy human individuals. Using immunoSEQ multiplex PCR, the repertoire was profiled, and TCRdb retains in-frame clones only, with some absent. The data show around 500,000 clones, over 75% seen once. The specimen sequenced was PBMCs. These receptors were collected from a woman in her thirties or forties in good health. Some clones in this sample may be carry-over from other donors' samples. Each CDR3 is given without its conserved first and last residue. A D gene is named only where the DNA matches it firmly.

V gene: TRBV30
D gene: .
CDR3 length: 12
CDR3 protein: ACHKGRTYNEQF

V gene: TRBV18
D gene: .
CDR3 length: 14
CDR3 protein: ASSPPGARDTGELF

V gene: TRBV5-1
D gene: .
CDR3 length: 12
CDR3 protein: ASSLDPMGGEQF

V gene: TRBV2
D gene: .
CDR3 length: 10
CDR3 protein: ASSEAHEKLF

V gene: TRBV13
D gene: .
CDR3 length: 11
CDR3 protein: ASSLDRAYGYT

V gene: TRBV21-1
D gene: .
CDR3 length: 10
CDR3 protein: ASSIGTDTQY

V gene: TRBV5-6
D gene: .
CDR3 length: 16
CDR3 protein: ASSSYHAVQDPGETQY

V gene: TRBV4-3
D gene: .
CDR3 length: 13
CDR3 protein: ASSQEGGRGETQY

V gene: TRBV7-9
D gene: TRBD2
CDR3 length: 13
CDR3 protein: ASSSWGGITDTQY

V gene: TRBV2
D gene: TRBD2
CDR3 length: 13
CDR3 protein: ASRPGLAGGYEQY

V gene: TRBV5-6
D gene: .
CDR3 length: 13
CDR3 protein: ASSLAGRGNTEAF